A single T cell receptor (beta chain) is shown here with its context. Its antigen is currently not known. No clone much larger than this one lies a single base away; base qualities are absent. The data originate from a study of radiotherapy plus CTLA-4 blockade in lung cancer (dated by TCRdb to the late 2010s). Study-level background: Among the enrolled patients, 15% to 20% had an objective response, and around 31% reached disease control.

In the germline V gene, CDR1 corresponds to SGHRS and CDR2 to YFSETQ. V is trimmed back by 0 bases and J by 4 bases, and the junction contains 8 bases that no gene match accounts for. The CDR3, from cysteine to phenylalanine, totals 17 residues. The DNA shown is the 51-base CDR3, in frame from base 1. Library construction relied on the immunoSEQ multiplex PCR assay. TCRdb limited this immuneACCESS table to in-frame rearrangements with V and J called. A share of clones is missing; checked studies link under half to unresolved V genes, and the rest is unexplained. The sample has about 68,000 clones on record, 79% of them singletons. Roughly a tenth of the sample is held by the ten biggest clonotypes. The study evaluated CTLA-4 blockade (ipilimumab) given together with focal radiation therapy in patients who had chemo-refractory metastatic non-small-cell lung cancer. Broader findings and caveats from the paper: After treatment with radiotherapy and ipilimumab, TCR clones that originated in tumors expanded in peripheral blood. The strongest predictors of response, as reported, were early dynamic changes in blood T cell clones along with a rise in serum interferon-beta after radiation.

The sample in question was peripheral blood, obtained from a patient treated with radiotherapy plus ipilimumab. This receptor was obtained from a human donor with non-small cell lung cancer who had a complete response to radiotherapy plus ipilimumab. The chain was built from TRBV5-1 and TRBJ1-2; TRBD1 lines up with 11 middle nucleotides. The CDR3 reads as follows: CASSLGRGTGGFYGYTF. The DNA sequence reads TGCGCCAGCAGCTTGGGCCGCGGGACAGGGGGATTCTATGGCTACACCTTC. Reference TRBV5-1 and TRBJ1-2 genes cover what lies past the CDR3, so the full variable domain is KAGVTQTPRYLIKTRGQQVTLSCSPISGHRSVSWYQQTPGQGLQFLFEYFSETQRNKGNFPGRFSGRQFSNSRSEMNVSTLELGDSALYLCASSLGRGTGGFYGYTFGSGTRLTVV.